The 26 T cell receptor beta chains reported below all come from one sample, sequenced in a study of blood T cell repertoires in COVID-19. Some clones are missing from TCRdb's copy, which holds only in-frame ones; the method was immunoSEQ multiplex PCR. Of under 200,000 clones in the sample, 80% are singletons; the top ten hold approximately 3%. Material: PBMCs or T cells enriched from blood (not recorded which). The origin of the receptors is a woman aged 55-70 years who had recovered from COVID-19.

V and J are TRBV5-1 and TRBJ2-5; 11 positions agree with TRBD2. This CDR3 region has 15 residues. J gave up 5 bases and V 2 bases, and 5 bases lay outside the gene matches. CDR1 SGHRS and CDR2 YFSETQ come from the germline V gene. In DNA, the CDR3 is TGCGCCAGCAGCTTTAGCGGGGGGGAATGGGAGACCCAGTACTTC. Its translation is CASSFSGGEWETQYF.

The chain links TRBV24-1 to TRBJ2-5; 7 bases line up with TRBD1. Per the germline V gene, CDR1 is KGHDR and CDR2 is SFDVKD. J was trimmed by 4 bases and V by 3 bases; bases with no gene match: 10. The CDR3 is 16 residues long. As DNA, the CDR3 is TGTGCCACCAGTGATGGCCGAGGGGGCCTGGGAGAGACCCAGTACTTC. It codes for CATSDGRGGLGETQYF.

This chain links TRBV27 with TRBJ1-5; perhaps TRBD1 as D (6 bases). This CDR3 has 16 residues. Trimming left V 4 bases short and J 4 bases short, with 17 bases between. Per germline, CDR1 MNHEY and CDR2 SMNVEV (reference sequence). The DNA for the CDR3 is TGTGCCAGCAGTTCTCTGGCGGGGGGGGCGAATCAGCCCCAGCATTTT. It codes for CASSSLAGGANQPQHF.

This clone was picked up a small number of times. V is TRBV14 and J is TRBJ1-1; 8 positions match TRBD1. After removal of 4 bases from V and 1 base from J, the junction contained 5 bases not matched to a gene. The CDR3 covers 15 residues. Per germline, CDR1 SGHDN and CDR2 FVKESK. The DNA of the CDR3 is TGTGCCAGCAGCCCACACGGACAGGGGAACACTGAAGCTTTCTTT. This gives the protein CASSPHGQGNTEAFF.

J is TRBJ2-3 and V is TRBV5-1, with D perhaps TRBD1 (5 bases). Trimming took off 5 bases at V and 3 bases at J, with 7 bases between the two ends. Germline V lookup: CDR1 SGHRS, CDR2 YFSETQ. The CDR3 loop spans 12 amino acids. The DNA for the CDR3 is TGCGCCAGCAGGCAGGGTACAGATACGCAGTATTTT. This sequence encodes CASRQGTDTQYF.

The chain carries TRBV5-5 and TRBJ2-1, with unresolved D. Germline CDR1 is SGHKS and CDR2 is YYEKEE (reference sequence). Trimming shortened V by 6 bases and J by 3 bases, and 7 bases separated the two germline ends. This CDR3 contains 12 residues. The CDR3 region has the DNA TGTGCCAGCAATCCGGGCTACAATGAGCAGTTCTTC. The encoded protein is CASNPGYNEQFF.

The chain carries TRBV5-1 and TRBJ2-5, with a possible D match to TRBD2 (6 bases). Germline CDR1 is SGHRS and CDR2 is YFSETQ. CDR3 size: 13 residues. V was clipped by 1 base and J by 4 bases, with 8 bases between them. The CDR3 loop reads CASSLRRGETQYF. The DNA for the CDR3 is TGCGCCAGCAGCTTGCGGCGGGGAGAGACCCAGTACTTC.

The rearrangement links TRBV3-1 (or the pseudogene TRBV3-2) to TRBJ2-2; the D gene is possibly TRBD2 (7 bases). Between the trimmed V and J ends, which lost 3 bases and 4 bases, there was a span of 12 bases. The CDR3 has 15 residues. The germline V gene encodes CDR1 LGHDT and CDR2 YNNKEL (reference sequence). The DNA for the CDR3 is TGTGCCAGCAGCCAGTCGGGGGGCCCCACCGGGGAGCTGTTTTTT. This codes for CASSQSGGPTGELFF.

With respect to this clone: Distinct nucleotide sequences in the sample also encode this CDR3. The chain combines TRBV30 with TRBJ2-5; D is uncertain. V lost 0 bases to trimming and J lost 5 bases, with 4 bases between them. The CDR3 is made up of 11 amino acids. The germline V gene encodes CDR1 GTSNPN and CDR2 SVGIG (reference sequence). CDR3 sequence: CAWSVRETQYF. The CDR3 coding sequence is TGTGCCTGGAGTGTGAGGGAGACCCAGTACTTC. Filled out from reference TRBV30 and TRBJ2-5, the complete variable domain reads SQTIHQWPATLVQPVGSPLSLECTVEGTSNPNLYWYRQAAGRGLQLLFYSVGIGQISSEVPQNLSASRPQDRQFILSSKKLLLSDSGFYLCAWSVRETQYFGPGTRLLVL.

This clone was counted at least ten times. As DNA, the CDR3 is TGTGCCAGCAGTTTAGCGGGGGGGGACCTCAATGAGCAGTTCTTC. Translating gives CASSLAGGDLNEQFF. The chain is built from TRBV2 and TRBJ2-1; the match to TRBD2 covers 11 bases. The CDR3 spans 15 residues. V shed 5 bases and J 6 bases; nucleotides not matched to a gene: 6. Germline CDR1 SNHLY, CDR2 FYNNEI.

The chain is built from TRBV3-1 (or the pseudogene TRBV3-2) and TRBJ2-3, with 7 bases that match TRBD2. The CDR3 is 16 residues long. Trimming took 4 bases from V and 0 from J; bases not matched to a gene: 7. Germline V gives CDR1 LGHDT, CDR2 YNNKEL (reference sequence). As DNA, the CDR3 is TGTGCCAGCAGCCTTCAGCGGGGCCCTAGCACAGATACGCAGTATTTT. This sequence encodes CASSLQRGPSTDTQYF.

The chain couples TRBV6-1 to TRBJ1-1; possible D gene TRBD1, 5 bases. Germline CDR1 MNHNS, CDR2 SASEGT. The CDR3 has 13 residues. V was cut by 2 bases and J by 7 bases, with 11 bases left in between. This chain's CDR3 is CASSELGVVEAFF. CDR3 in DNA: TGTGCCAGCAGTGAACTAGGGGTCGTTGAAGCTTTCTTT.

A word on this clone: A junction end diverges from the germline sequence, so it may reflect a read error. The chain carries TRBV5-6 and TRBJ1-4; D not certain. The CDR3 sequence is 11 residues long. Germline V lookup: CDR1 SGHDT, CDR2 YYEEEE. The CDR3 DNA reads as TGTGCCAGCAGCTTGACCCGCGAGGTGGTTTTT. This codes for CASSLTREVVF.

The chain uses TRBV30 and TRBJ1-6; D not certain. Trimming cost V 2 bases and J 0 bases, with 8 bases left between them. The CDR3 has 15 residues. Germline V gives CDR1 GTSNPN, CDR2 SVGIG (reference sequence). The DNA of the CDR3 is TGTGCCTGGAGTCCGGGGAGCTCCTATAATTCACCCCTCCACTTT. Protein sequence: CAWSPGSSYNSPLHF.

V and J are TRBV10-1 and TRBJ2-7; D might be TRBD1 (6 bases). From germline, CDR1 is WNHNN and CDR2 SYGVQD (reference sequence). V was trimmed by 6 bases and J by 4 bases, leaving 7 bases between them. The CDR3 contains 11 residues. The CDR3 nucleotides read TGCGCCAGCAGCGACAGGTACGAGCAGTACTTC. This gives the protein CASSDRYEQYF.

CDR3 in amino acids: CASSSQGRGDEQYF. The CDR3 DNA is TGTGCCAGCAGTTCCCAGGGGAGGGGAGACGAGCAGTACTTC. The chain uses TRBV6-5 and TRBJ2-7, with a possible D match to TRBD2 (7 bases). CDR1 and CDR2 from the germline V gene are MNHEY and SVGAGI. Trimming took 4 bases from V and 5 from J, leaving 15 bases between them. This CDR3 region has 14 residues.

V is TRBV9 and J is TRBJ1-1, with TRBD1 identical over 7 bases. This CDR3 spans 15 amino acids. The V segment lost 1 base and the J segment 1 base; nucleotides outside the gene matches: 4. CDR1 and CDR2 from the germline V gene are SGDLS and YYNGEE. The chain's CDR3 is CASSVFPGGNTEAFF. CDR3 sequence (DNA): TGTGCCAGCAGCGTATTTCCAGGGGGGAACACTGAAGCTTTCTTT.

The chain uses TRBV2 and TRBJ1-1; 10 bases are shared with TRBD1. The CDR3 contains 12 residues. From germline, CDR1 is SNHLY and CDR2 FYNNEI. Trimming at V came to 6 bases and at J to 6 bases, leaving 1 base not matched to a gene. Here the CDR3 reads CASSGQGAEAFF. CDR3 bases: TGTGCCAGCAGCGGACAGGGGGCTGAAGCTTTCTTT.

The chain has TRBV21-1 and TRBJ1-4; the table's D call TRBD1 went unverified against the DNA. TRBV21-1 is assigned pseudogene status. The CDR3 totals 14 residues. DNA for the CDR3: TGTGCCAGCGGAGTAGACAGGGGGCCTGAAAAACTGTTTTTT. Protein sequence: CASGVDRGPEKLFF.

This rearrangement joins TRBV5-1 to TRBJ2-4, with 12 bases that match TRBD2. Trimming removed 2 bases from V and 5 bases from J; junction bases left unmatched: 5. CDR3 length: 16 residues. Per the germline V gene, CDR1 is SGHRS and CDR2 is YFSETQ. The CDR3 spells CASSLSSGGAQNIQYF. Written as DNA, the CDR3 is TGCGCCAGCAGCTTATCTAGCGGGGGGGCCCAAAACATTCAGTACTTC. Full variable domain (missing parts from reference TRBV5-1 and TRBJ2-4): KAGVTQTPRYLIKTRGQQVTLSCSPISGHRSVSWYQQTPGQGLQFLFEYFSETQRNKGNFPGRFSGRQFSNSRSEMNVSTLELGDSALYLCASSLSSGGAQNIQYFGAGTRLSVL.

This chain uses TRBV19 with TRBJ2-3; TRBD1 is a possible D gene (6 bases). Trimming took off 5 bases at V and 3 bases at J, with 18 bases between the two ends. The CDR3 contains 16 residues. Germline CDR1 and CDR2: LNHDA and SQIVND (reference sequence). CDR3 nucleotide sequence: TGTGCCAGTAGTGGCCGCCCGGACAGCCGGACAGATACGCAGTATTTT. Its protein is CASSGRPDSRTDTQYF. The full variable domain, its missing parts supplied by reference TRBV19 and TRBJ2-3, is DGGITQSPKYLFRKEGQNVTLSCEQNLNHDAMYWYRQDPGQGLRLIYYSQIVNDFQKGDIAEGYSVSREKKESFPLTVTSAQKNPTAFYLCASSGRPDSRTDTQYFGPGTRLTVL.

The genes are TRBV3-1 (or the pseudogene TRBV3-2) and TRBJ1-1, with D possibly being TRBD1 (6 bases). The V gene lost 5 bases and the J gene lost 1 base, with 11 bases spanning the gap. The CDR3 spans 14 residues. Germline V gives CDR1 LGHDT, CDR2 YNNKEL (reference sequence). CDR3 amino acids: CASSSPGQNTEAFF. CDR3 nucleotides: TGTGCCAGCAGCTCCCCGGGACAGAACACTGAAGCTTTCTTT.

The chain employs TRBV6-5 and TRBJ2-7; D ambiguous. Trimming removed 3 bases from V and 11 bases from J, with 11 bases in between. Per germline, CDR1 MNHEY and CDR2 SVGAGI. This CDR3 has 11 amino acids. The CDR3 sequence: CASSYGQVKYF. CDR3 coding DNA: TGTGCCAGCAGTTATGGTCAGGTTAAGTACTTC.

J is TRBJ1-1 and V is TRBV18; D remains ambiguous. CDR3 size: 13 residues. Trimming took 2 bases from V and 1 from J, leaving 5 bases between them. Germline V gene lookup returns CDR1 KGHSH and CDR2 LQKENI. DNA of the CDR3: TGTGCCAGCTCACCAACGGGGAACACTGAAGCTTTCTTT. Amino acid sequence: CASSPTGNTEAFF.

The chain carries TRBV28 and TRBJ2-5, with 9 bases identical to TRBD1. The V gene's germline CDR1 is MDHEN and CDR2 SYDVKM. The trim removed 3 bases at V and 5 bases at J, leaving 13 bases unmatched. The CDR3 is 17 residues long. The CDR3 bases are TGTGCCAGCAGTTTTAGCCGGGGACAGGGCGGTTTGGAGACCCAGTACTTC. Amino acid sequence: CASSFSRGQGGLETQYF.

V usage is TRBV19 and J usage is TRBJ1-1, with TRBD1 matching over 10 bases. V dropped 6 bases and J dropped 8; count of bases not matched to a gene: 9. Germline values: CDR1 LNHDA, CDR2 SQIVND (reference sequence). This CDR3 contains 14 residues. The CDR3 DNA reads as TGTGCCAGTAGGGGGGGACAGGGGACAAGGGAAGCTTTCTTT. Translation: CASRGGQGTREAFF.